These 22 T cell receptor beta chains were all obtained from the same sample, sequenced in a study of blood T cell repertoires in COVID-19. Generated by immunoSEQ multiplex PCR, the TCRdb table keeps only in-frame clones and is missing some. The table has about 240,000 clones, about 83% seen once. Specimen: PBMCs or T cells enriched from blood (not recorded which). The receptors were gathered from a woman aged 40 to 50 who had been exposed to COVID-19.

The chain couples TRBV7-2 to TRBJ1-2; no clear D gene. Trimming cost V 5 bases and J 2 bases, with 6 bases left between them. The CDR3 extends over 12 amino acids. Per the germline V gene, CDR1 is SGHTA and CDR2 is FQGNSA. The CDR3 protein is CASSPQNYGYTF. CDR3 coding DNA: TGTGCCAGCAGCCCCCAGAACTATGGCTACACCTTC.

V gene TRBV30 combines with J gene TRBJ1-3, with unresolved D. V was shortened by 7 bases and J by 3 bases, with 16 bases between the two germline ends. CDR1 is GTSNPN and CDR2 is SVGIG in the germline V gene (reference sequence). This CDR3 region has 14 residues. CDR3 amino acids: CAFSTGEDGNTIYF. CDR3 DNA sequence: TGTGCCTTCTCGACGGGAGAGGATGGAAACACCATATATTTT.

This chain connects TRBV4-2 to TRBJ1-5, with 7 bases matching TRBD1. Germline-derived CDR1 and CDR2 are LGHNA and YNFKEQ. The CDR3 length is 15 residues. Unmatched junction bases numbered 1, after V lost 2 bases and J lost 0 bases. Here the CDR3 DNA reads TGTGCCAGCAGCCAACCAGGGGGTAGCAATCAGCCCCAGCATTTT. Translating it yields CASSQPGGSNQPQHF.

This chain connects TRBV28 to TRBJ2-3, with a tentative D call TRBD2 (6 bases). CDR1 is MDHEN, CDR2 SYDVKM, per germline. Trimming shortened V by 7 bases and J by 3 bases, and 14 bases separated the two germline ends. This CDR3 region has 14 residues. The CDR3: CASTPIGRTDTQYF. DNA of the CDR3: TGTGCCAGCACCCCTATAGGGAGGACAGATACGCAGTATTTT.

This sequence joins TRBV6-6 and TRBJ1-1; no clear D gene. The CDR3 totals 13 residues. The germline CDR1 and CDR2 sequences are MNHNY and SVGAGI (reference sequence). Trimming pared 3 bases from V and 6 bases from J, leaving 11 bases between. DNA for the CDR3: TGTGCCAGCAGTTATGAGGAGAGGTCTGAAGCTTTCTTT. This codes for CASSYEERSEAFF.

The chain is built from TRBV24-1 and TRBJ2-6, with 7 bases that match TRBD1. The CDR3 extends over 14 amino acids. The germline CDR1 and CDR2 sequences are KGHDR and SFDVKD. The V and J ends lost 10 bases and 3 bases, in that order; junction bases with no gene match: 5. CDR3 loop: CATRGRGGANVLTF. The CDR3 DNA reads TGTGCCACTAGGGGGCGCGGTGGGGCCAACGTCCTGACTTTC.

The chain couples TRBV7-3 to TRBJ1-4; D uncertain. This CDR3 spans 15 amino acids. V gave up 6 bases and J gave up 0 bases, with 11 bases separating them. Germline V gives CDR1 SGHTA, CDR2 FQGTGA. The CDR3 nucleotides are TGTGCCAGCAGTTTGGGCAGATCAACTAATGAAAAACTGTTTTTT. Translated: CASSLGRSTNEKLFF.

V and J are TRBV5-1 and TRBJ1-2; 9 bases agree with TRBD1. V shed 4 bases and J 6 bases; nucleotides not matched to a gene: 10. Germline-derived CDR1 and CDR2 are SGHRS and YFSETQ. The CDR3 sequence is 15 residues long. In DNA form, the CDR3 reads TGCGCCAGCAGCCCTTTATCGACAGGGGGTGATGGCTACACCTTC. Its translation is CASSPLSTGGDGYTF. Full variable domain (remainder filled in from reference TRBV5-1 and TRBJ1-2): KAGVTQTPRYLIKTRGQQVTLSCSPISGHRSVSWYQQTPGQGLQFLFEYFSETQRNKGNFPGRFSGRQFSNSRSEMNVSTLELGDSALYLCASSPLSTGGDGYTFGSGTRLTVV.

V and J are TRBV19 and TRBJ1-2; unclear D gene. This CDR3 comprises 12 residues. CDR1 and CDR2 from the germline V gene are LNHDA and SQIVND (reference sequence). Trimming left V 7 bases short and J 8 bases short, with 14 bases between. The CDR3 spells CASKYTASGYTF. The DNA of the CDR3 is TGTGCCAGTAAATATACAGCCTCGGGCTACACCTTC.

This chain links TRBV29-1 with TRBJ1-2; D may be TRBD1 (5 bases). With 1 base removed from V and 5 bases from J, the gap between germline ends came to 8 bases. Germline CDR1 and CDR2: SQVTM and ANQGSEA. The CDR3 has 12 amino acids. This CDR3 is CSVEVGGYGYTF. The CDR3 nucleotides read TGCAGCGTTGAAGTTGGGGGGTATGGCTACACCTTC.

V is TRBV7-9 and J is TRBJ1-6; tentative D call: TRBD1 (5 bases). Germline-derived CDR1 and CDR2 are SEHNR and FQNEAQ (reference sequence). The CDR3 contains 15 residues. The V end lost 0 bases, the J end lost 7 bases, and 10 bases lay between the germline ends. Here the CDR3 DNA reads TGTGCCAGCAGCTTAGCTCAGGGAGGGAATTCACCCCTCCACTTT. This codes for CASSLAQGGNSPLHF.

This chain joins TRBV5-4 and TRBJ2-5; 7 bases line up with TRBD1. The CDR3 runs 14 residues. Trimming removed 3 bases from V and 5 bases from J; junction bases left unmatched: 7. In germline, CDR1 is SGHNT, CDR2 YYREEE (reference sequence). The CDR3 sequence: CASSSADRFETQYF. DNA for the CDR3: TGTGCCAGCAGCTCCGCGGACAGGTTCGAGACCCAGTACTTC.

This chain connects TRBV19 to TRBJ1-2; no reliable D call. CDR1 LNHDA and CDR2 SQIVND come from the germline V gene (reference sequence). Trimming cost V 3 bases and J 2 bases, with 13 bases left between them. This CDR3 comprises 15 residues. The CDR3 is CASSMLRGENYGYTF. The DNA for the CDR3 is TGTGCCAGTAGTATGCTCCGGGGAGAAAACTATGGCTACACCTTC.

This clone showed up just a few times. The chain recombines TRBV3-1 (or the pseudogene TRBV3-2) with TRBJ2-3; 7 bases map to TRBD2. CDR3 length equals 17 residues. J gave up 1 base and V 1 base, and 8 bases lay outside the gene matches. Germline CDR1 reads LGHDT; CDR2 reads YNNKEL (reference sequence). CDR3 sequence reads: CASSQGGSSGGTDTQYF. The CDR3 nucleotides read TGTGCCAGCAGCCAAGGGGGTTCGAGCGGGGGCACAGATACGCAGTATTTT.

V gene TRBV24-1 combines with J gene TRBJ2-7, with D tentatively TRBD1 (5 bases). CDR1 KGHDR and CDR2 SFDVKD come from the germline V gene. V lost 2 bases and J lost 5, with 12 bases in between. The CDR3 totals 14 residues. The CDR3 here is CATSDSAGSDEQYF. CDR3 nucleotide sequence: TGTGCCACCAGTGATTCGGCAGGGTCTGACGAGCAGTACTTC.

J is TRBJ1-5 and V is TRBV14; unclear D gene. Trimming took 3 bases from V and 6 from J, leaving 12 bases between them. This CDR3 region has 14 residues. Germline CDR1 SGHDN, CDR2 FVKESK. CDR3 residues: CASSHYGEGQPQHF. CDR3 DNA sequence: TGTGCCAGCAGCCATTATGGGGAGGGTCAGCCCCAGCATTTT.

J is TRBJ2-1 and V is TRBV5-4, with 11 positions matching TRBD1. The CDR3 covers 16 residues. After removal of 4 bases from V and 3 bases from J, the junction contained 6 bases not matched to a gene. In germline, CDR1 is SGHNT, CDR2 YYREEE (reference sequence). CDR3 coding DNA: TGTGCCAGCAGCCGGACAGGGGGCTCGGTCTACAATGAGCAGTTCTTC. Residues: CASSRTGGSVYNEQFF.

This sequence joins TRBV18 and TRBJ2-2; D possibly corresponds to TRBD1 (5 bases). This CDR3 contains 15 residues. The germline V and J ends were trimmed by 5 bases and 1 base, with 11 bases remaining between them. Germline V gene data show CDR1 as KGHSH and CDR2 as LQKENI. CDR3 loop: CASSSTTGNTGELFF. In DNA form, the CDR3 reads TGTGCCAGCTCATCGACAACAGGGAACACCGGGGAGCTGTTTTTT. The full variable domain, with the rest looked up from reference TRBV18 and TRBJ2-2, is NAGVMQNPRHLVRRRGQEARLRCSPMKGHSHVYWYRQLPEEGLKFMVYLQKENIIDESGMPKERFSAEFPKEGPSILRIQQVVRGDSAAYFCASSSTTGNTGELFFGEGSRLTVL.

This clone was detected a few times. This sequence joins TRBV28 and TRBJ1-3; 8 bases agree with TRBD1. J was trimmed by 3 bases and V by 1 base; bases with no gene match: 8. The germline gives CDR1 MDHEN, CDR2 SYDVKM. CDR3 length: 17 amino acids. The CDR3 sequence is CASSLFPDRAVGNTIYF. CDR3 in DNA: TGTGCCAGCAGTTTATTCCCGGACAGGGCGGTTGGAAACACCATATATTTT.

The V call is TRBV29-1, the J call TRBJ2-1, with unresolved D. V lost 3 bases to trimming and J lost 7 bases, with 4 bases between them. The CDR3 sequence is 10 residues long. Germline values: CDR1 SQVTM, CDR2 ANQGSEA. This CDR3 reads CSVDRNEQFF. CDR3 bases: TGCAGCGTTGATAGAAATGAGCAGTTCTTC.

This chain links TRBV27 with TRBJ1-4; 10 bases line up with TRBD1. V shed 5 bases and J 8 bases; nucleotides not matched to a gene: 5. CDR1 is MNHEY, CDR2 SMNVEV, per germline (reference sequence). This CDR3 is 14 amino acids long. The CDR3 here is CASSATGGGEKLFF. The CDR3 DNA sequence: TGTGCCAGCAGTGCGACAGGGGGCGGGGAAAAACTGTTTTTT.

The CDR3 DNA follows: TGTGCCAGTACCCGGACAGGGACCTCCTACGAGCAGTACTTC. Translating gives CASTRTGTSYEQYF. This chain joins TRBV19 and TRBJ2-7; TRBD1 matches 8 bases. The CDR3 spans 14 residues. The germline gives CDR1 LNHDA, CDR2 SQIVND (reference sequence). After removal of 7 bases from V and 0 bases from J, the junction contained 5 bases not matched to a gene.